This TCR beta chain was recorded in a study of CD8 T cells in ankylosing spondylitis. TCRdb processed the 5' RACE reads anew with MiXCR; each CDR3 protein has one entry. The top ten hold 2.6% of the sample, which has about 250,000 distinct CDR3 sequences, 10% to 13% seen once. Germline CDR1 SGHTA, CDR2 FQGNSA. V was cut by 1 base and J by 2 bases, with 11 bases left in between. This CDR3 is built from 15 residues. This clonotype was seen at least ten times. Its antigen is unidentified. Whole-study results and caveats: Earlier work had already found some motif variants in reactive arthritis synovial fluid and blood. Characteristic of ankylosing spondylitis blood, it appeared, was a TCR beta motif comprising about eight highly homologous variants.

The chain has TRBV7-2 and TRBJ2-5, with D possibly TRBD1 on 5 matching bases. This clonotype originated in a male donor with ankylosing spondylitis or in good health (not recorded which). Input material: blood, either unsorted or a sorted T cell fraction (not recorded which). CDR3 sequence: CASSLERGPQETQYF. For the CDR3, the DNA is TGTGCCAGCAGCTTAGAAAGGGGCCCACAAGAGACCCAGTACTTC.